This T cell receptor (beta chain) was identified in a study of beta chain features in type 1 diabetes. Expressed TCRB transcripts were sequenced because the isolated RNA had all been reverse transcribed beforehand. Profiled with immunoSEQ multiplex PCR; TCRdb holds only in-frame clones, not every one. The data contain roughly 250,000 clones, around 10% of them singletons. The germline CDR1 and CDR2 sequences are SQVTM and ANQGSEA. The CDR3 has 13 amino acids. Trimming took 0 bases from V and 2 from J, leaving 8 bases between them. The sequenced sample consisted of naive CD4+ T cells from blood. The clonotype originates from a woman aged 18-29 years in good health. The V and J genes are TRBV29-1 and TRBJ2-7; D not certain. The CDR3 bases are TGCAGCGTTGAAGATGGCCGCACCTACGAGCAGTACTTC. This codes for CSVEDGRTYEQYF.